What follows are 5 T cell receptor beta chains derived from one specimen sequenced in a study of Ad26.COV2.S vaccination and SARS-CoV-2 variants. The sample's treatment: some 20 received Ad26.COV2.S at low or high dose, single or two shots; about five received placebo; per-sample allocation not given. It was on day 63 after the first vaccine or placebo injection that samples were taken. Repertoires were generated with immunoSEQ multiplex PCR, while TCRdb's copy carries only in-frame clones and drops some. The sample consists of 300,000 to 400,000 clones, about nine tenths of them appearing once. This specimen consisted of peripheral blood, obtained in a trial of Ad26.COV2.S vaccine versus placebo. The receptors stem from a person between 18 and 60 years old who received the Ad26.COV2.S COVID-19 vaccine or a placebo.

The CDR3 bases are TGTGCCAGCAGTGAAGTCGAGGGGAGCTCTGGGGCCAACGTCCTGACTTTC. It codes for CASSEVEGSSGANVLTF. The chain is built from TRBV6-1 and TRBJ2-6; perhaps D is TRBD1 or TRBD2 (5 bases each). Germline CDR1 is MNHNS and CDR2 is SASEGT. The CDR3 sequence is 17 residues long. The V and J ends lost 1 base and 0 bases respectively, with 10 bases between them.

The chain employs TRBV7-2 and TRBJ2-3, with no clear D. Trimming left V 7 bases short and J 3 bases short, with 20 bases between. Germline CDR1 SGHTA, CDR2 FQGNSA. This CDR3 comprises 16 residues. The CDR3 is CASTHPQSADTDTQYF. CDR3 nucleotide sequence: TGTGCCAGCACCCACCCTCAGAGCGCGGATACAGATACGCAGTATTTT.

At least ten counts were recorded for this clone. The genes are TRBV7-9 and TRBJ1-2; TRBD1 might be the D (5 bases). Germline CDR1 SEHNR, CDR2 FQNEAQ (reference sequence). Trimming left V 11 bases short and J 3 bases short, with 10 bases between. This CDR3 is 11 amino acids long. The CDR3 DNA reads TGTGCCGGTCAGGGAGACTATGGCTACACCTTC. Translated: CAGQGDYGYTF.

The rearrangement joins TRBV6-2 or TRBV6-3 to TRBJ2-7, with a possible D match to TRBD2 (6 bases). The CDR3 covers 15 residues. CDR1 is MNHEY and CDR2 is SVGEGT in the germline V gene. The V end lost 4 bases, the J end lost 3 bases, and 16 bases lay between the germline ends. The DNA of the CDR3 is TGTGCCAGCAGTTCCAGGGCGGGACTCAACTACGAGCAGTACTTC. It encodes CASSSRAGLNYEQYF.

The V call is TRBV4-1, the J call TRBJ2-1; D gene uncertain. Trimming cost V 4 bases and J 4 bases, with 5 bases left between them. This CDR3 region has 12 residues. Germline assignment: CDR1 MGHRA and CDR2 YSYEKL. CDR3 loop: CASSLQYNEQFF. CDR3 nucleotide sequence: TGCGCCAGCAGCCTACAATACAATGAGCAGTTCTTC.